The 30 T cell receptor beta chains presented below share a single source sample, sequenced in a study of cytomegalovirus exposure and HLA in healthy donors. With 60 Vbeta and 13 Jbeta primers, the PCR was carried out. Only in-frame clones appear in the TCRdb table, and some are missing; sequencing was by immunoSEQ multiplex PCR. Of 90,000 to 95,000 clones in the sample, roughly four fifths were seen once. The source material was PBMCs. The receptors were sampled from a man between 25 and 39 years old in good health and CMV-seronegative.

This chain uses TRBV6-1 with TRBJ1-6; no clear D gene. Deletions cut 2 bases from V and 11 bases from J, with 19 bases between. Germline V gives CDR1 MNHNS, CDR2 SASEGT. The CDR3 totals 16 residues. The CDR3 is CASSESVVVVTTPLHF. The CDR3 bases are TGTGCCAGCAGTGAAAGTGTAGTTGTGGTAACTACACCCCTCCACTTT.

The genes are TRBV7-6 and TRBJ1-4; tentatively, D is TRBD1 (5 bases). Trimming left V 2 bases short and J 8 bases short, with 12 bases between. Germline loops: CDR1 SGHVS, CDR2 FNYEAQ. This CDR3 spans 14 amino acids. The CDR3 DNA reads as TGTGCCAGCAGCTTAAGCCCAGCAGGGGAAAAACTGTTTTTT. This encodes CASSLSPAGEKLFF.

This rearrangement joins TRBV27 to TRBJ2-1; TRBD1 matches at 9 bases. The V gene end was trimmed by 1 base and the J gene end by 1 base; junction bases not matched to a gene: 11. The CDR3 is made up of 19 amino acids. Germline CDR1 MNHEY, CDR2 SMNVEV (reference sequence). The CDR3 spells CASSLYGPSGTGSYNEQFF. The CDR3 DNA reads as TGTGCCAGCAGTTTATACGGGCCCTCGGGGACAGGGTCCTACAATGAGCAGTTCTTC.

The V gene is TRBV6-5, the J gene TRBJ2-2; D possibly corresponds to TRBD2 (6 bases). Germline V gene data show CDR1 as MNHEY and CDR2 as SVGAGI. CDR3 length: 15 residues. The V end lost 6 bases, the J end lost 2 bases, and 13 bases lay between the germline ends. In DNA, the CDR3 is TGTGCCAGCAGAACCGGGACTCAAAACACCGGGGAGCTGTTTTTT. This encodes CASRTGTQNTGELFF.

The chain carries TRBV7-8 and TRBJ2-2; TRBD2 is a possible D gene (5 bases). This CDR3 contains 14 residues. Germline lookup yields CDR1 SGHVS and CDR2 FQNEAQ. Between the trimmed V and J ends, which lost 1 base and 5 bases, there was a span of 8 bases. CDR3 coding DNA: TGTGCCAGCAGCTTAGATCGGGATACCGGGGAGCTGTTTTTT. It codes for CASSLDRDTGELFF. Supplemented by reference TRBV7-8 and TRBJ2-2, the full variable domain reads GAGVSQSPRYKVAKRGQDVALRCDPISGHVSLFWYQQALGQGPEFLTYFQNEAQLDKSGLPSDRFFAERPEGSVSTLKIQRTQQEDSAVYLCASSLDRDTGELFFGEGSRLTVL.

This clone was detected a few times. V is TRBV7-7 and J is TRBJ2-3; 8 nucleotides line up with TRBD1. Unmatched junction bases numbered 10, after V lost 2 bases and J lost 3 bases. The CDR3 is 17 residues long. From germline, CDR1 is SSHAT and CDR2 FNYEAQ (reference sequence). The CDR3 bases are TGTGCCAGCAGCTTATATCACGGACAGGGTGCGACAGATACGCAGTATTTT. Amino acids: CASSLYHGQGATDTQYF.

This chain joins TRBV27 and TRBJ1-2, with unresolved D. The CDR3 has 15 residues. Germline-derived CDR1 and CDR2 are MNHEY and SMNVEV (reference sequence). V lost 1 base and J lost 0, with 9 bases in between. The CDR3 loop is CASSLFGEANYGYTF. CDR3 coding DNA: TGTGCCAGCAGTTTATTCGGGGAGGCTAACTATGGCTACACCTTC.

This chain connects TRBV10-3 to TRBJ2-7, with 7 bases lining up with TRBD1. V shed 6 bases and J 6 bases; nucleotides not matched to a gene: 8. The CDR3 loop spans 13 amino acids. CDR1 is ENHRY, CDR2 SYGVKD, per germline. This CDR3 is CAIRIDRVGEQYV. The CDR3 coding sequence is TGTGCCATCAGGATTGACAGGGTGGGCGAGCAGTACGTC.

This clone was found a few times. The rearrangement joins TRBV6-1 to TRBJ1-6, with 9 bases aligning to TRBD1. Germline V gene data show CDR1 as MNHNS and CDR2 as SASEGT. V dropped 6 bases and J dropped 10; count of bases not matched to a gene: 7. The CDR3 consists of 14 residues. CDR3 region: CASSLDRGVSPLHF. CDR3 coding DNA: TGTGCCAGCAGCCTGGACAGGGGAGTGTCACCCCTCCACTTT.

Concerning this clone: Relative to the germline gene, one junction end is altered; a read error may explain this. The rearrangement joins TRBV7-9 to TRBJ2-7; 9 positions match TRBD1. CDR3 length: 16 residues. Per the germline V gene, CDR1 is SEHNR and CDR2 is FQNEAQ (reference sequence). The CDR3, as DNA: TGTTCCAGCAGCCCCATTGTCGGGACAGGGTCCTACGAGCAGTACTTC. Amino acid sequence: CSSSPIVGTGSYEQYF.

The chain links TRBV7-2 to TRBJ2-7; 12 positions match TRBD2. Germline V gives CDR1 SGHTA, CDR2 FQGNSA. V lost 1 base and J lost 4; bases outside the gene matches: 8. The CDR3 length is 17 residues. CDR3 coding DNA: TGTGCCAGCAGCTTAGTACCTAGCGGGGGGGCCGGATACGAGCAGTACTTC. This encodes CASSLVPSGGAGYEQYF.

This clone showed up just a few times. This chain joins TRBV5-1 and TRBJ1-1, with D possibly matching TRBD1 (6 bases). Trimming removed 0 bases at V and 5 bases at J, with 8 bases between. CDR1 and CDR2 from the germline V gene are SGHRS and YFSETQ. The CDR3 totals 13 residues. This chain's CDR3 is CASSLAGATEAFF. CDR3 sequence (DNA): TGCGCCAGCAGCTTGGCAGGGGCGACTGAAGCTTTCTTT.

The chain joins TRBV28 to TRBJ2-7, with D hard to call. This CDR3 is 14 amino acids long. V lost 4 bases and J 3 bases, leaving 13 bases between the germline ends. The germline CDR1 and CDR2 sequences are MDHEN and SYDVKM. The CDR3, as DNA: TGTGCCAGCAGTTCGCTCATTGTCGACTACGAGCAGTACGTC. The encoded protein is CASSSLIVDYEQYV.

The rearrangement links TRBV7-8 to TRBJ1-1, with 11 nucleotides matching TRBD1. V lost 4 bases, J lost 4 bases, and 8 bases stayed unmatched. The CDR3 runs 16 residues. From germline, CDR1 is SGHVS and CDR2 FQNEAQ. CDR3 amino acids: CASSSRTGGERTEAFF. The CDR3 DNA is TGTGCCAGCAGCTCGAGGACAGGGGGCGAGCGCACTGAAGCTTTCTTT.

CDR3 residues: CASSLQESSYNEQFF. In DNA form, the CDR3 reads TGCGCCAGCAGCTTACAGGAGAGCTCCTACAATGAGCAGTTCTTC. This sequence joins TRBV5-1 and TRBJ2-1; possible D gene TRBD1, 5 bases. Germline CDR1 and CDR2: SGHRS and YFSETQ. The CDR3 extends over 15 amino acids. V lost 2 bases and J lost 0, with 9 bases in between. Together with reference TRBV5-1 and TRBJ2-1, the CDR3 gives the full variable domain: KAGVTQTPRYLIKTRGQQVTLSCSPISGHRSVSWYQQTPGQGLQFLFEYFSETQRNKGNFPGRFSGRQFSNSRSEMNVSTLELGDSALYLCASSLQESSYNEQFFGPGTRLTVL.

This clone was recorded a few times. CDR3 nucleotide sequence: TGTGCCAGCAGCTTAGGTTCAGGGGAGCAGTACTTC. It encodes CASSLGSGEQYF. This sequence joins TRBV7-9 and TRBJ2-7; possible D gene TRBD1, 5 bases. The germline CDR1 and CDR2 sequences are SEHNR and FQNEAQ (reference sequence). V lost 1 base to trimming and J lost 7 bases, with 8 bases between them. CDR3 length: 12 amino acids.

This clone was recorded only once. V usage is TRBV5-6 and J usage is TRBJ2-4, with TRBD1 identical over 7 bases. CDR1 is SGHDT and CDR2 is YYEEEE in the germline V gene. V gave up 2 bases and J gave up 3 bases; unmatched junction bases: 8. The CDR3 contains 16 residues. The chain's CDR3 is CASSLRQGSGKNIQYF. CDR3 nucleotide sequence: TGTGCCAGCAGCTTAAGACAGGGATCAGGCAAAAACATTCAGTACTTC.

The chain has TRBV6-4 and TRBJ1-3, with D possibly matching TRBD1 (5 bases). Germline assignment: CDR1 MRHNA and CDR2 SNTAGT. V lost 7 bases and J lost 0, with 16 bases in between. The CDR3 runs to 16 residues. CDR3 loop: CASTPGGRYSGNTIYF. CDR3 DNA sequence: TGTGCCAGCACACCTGGGGGGAGGTACTCTGGAAACACCATATATTTT.

In nucleotides, the CDR3 is TGTGCCAGCAGCTTGGGGCAGGTAAGCAATCAGCCCCAGCATTTT. It codes for CASSLGQVSNQPQHF. V is TRBV5-8 and J is TRBJ1-5; D gene ambiguous. Per the germline V gene, CDR1 is SGHTS and CDR2 is YDEGEE. The CDR3 consists of 15 residues. V was clipped by 0 bases and J by 1 base, with 8 bases between them.

The gene calls are TRBV5-1 and TRBJ2-1; possible D gene TRBD1, 5 bases. The CDR3 consists of 14 residues. The germline gives CDR1 SGHRS, CDR2 YFSETQ. Between the trimmed V and J ends, which lost 3 bases and 8 bases, there was a span of 15 bases. The CDR3 spells CASSSGPRGHEQFF. CDR3 nucleotide sequence: TGCGCCAGCAGCTCTGGTCCAAGGGGCCATGAGCAGTTCTTC.

The rearrangement uses TRBV6-5 and TRBJ1-6, with TRBD1 matching over 8 bases. Germline V gives CDR1 MNHEY, CDR2 SVGAGI. Trimming at V came to 2 bases and at J to 10 bases, leaving 4 bases not matched to a gene. This CDR3 has 14 residues. CDR3 protein: CASSYGQGRSPLHF. The CDR3 region has the DNA TGTGCCAGCAGTTACGGACAGGGAAGGTCACCCCTCCACTTT.

This rearrangement joins TRBV18 to TRBJ2-7; weak D call: TRBD2 (5 bases). Germline assignment: CDR1 KGHSH and CDR2 LQKENI. The CDR3 consists of 15 residues. Trimming took off 4 bases at V and 0 bases at J, with 13 bases between the two ends. The CDR3 protein is CASSLQPGSSYEQYF. The CDR3 region has the DNA TGTGCCAGCTCACTACAACCGGGGAGCTCCTACGAGCAGTACTTC.

The rearrangement links TRBV7-9 to TRBJ2-1, with no clear D. The CDR3 length is 14 residues. Germline V gene sequence: CDR1 SEHNR, CDR2 FQNEAQ (reference sequence). V was trimmed by 2 bases and J by 1 base, leaving 6 bases between them. The chain's CDR3 is CASSLSTSYNEQFF. The CDR3 coding sequence is TGTGCCAGCAGCTTAAGCACTTCCTACAATGAGCAGTTCTTC.

This chain joins TRBV29-1 and TRBJ1-1; the match to TRBD1 covers 7 bases. This CDR3 spans 11 amino acids. The V gene's germline CDR1 is SQVTM and CDR2 ANQGSEA. Unmatched junction bases numbered 3, after V lost 7 bases and J lost 4 bases. The CDR3 DNA sequence: TGCAGCGCCCGACAGGGCACTGAAGCTTTCTTT. It encodes CSARQGTEAFF.

This chain uses TRBV6-4 with TRBJ2-1; 11 bases line up with TRBD2. Germline V lookup: CDR1 MRHNA, CDR2 SNTAGT. Trimming at V came to 4 bases and at J to 3 bases, leaving 5 bases not matched to a gene. This CDR3 contains 16 residues. This CDR3 reads CASSAAGTSGYNEQFF. The CDR3 region has the DNA TGTGCCAGCAGTGCCGCAGGGACTAGCGGCTACAATGAGCAGTTCTTC.

This clone has only a few counts. The chain combines TRBV6-5 with TRBJ1-5; 7 nucleotides align to TRBD1. This CDR3 region has 13 residues. The junction had 3 bases not matched to a gene; V was cut back by 6 bases and J by 4 bases. From germline, CDR1 is MNHEY and CDR2 SVGAGI. CDR3 protein: CASRGTENQPQHF. CDR3 in DNA: TGTGCCAGCAGGGGGACAGAGAATCAGCCCCAGCATTTT.

This chain links TRBV19 with TRBJ2-1; 11 positions match TRBD2. This CDR3 has 16 residues. Per the germline V gene, CDR1 is LNHDA and CDR2 is SQIVND (reference sequence). J gave up 6 bases and V 1 base, and 5 bases lay outside the gene matches. This chain's CDR3 is CASSIVRLAGGNEQFF. The CDR3 DNA is TGTGCCAGTAGTATAGTTAGGCTAGCGGGGGGCAATGAGCAGTTCTTC.

This chain connects TRBV27 to TRBJ2-7, with 10 bases lining up with TRBD1. Germline CDR1 reads MNHEY; CDR2 reads SMNVEV (reference sequence). This CDR3 is built from 14 residues. After removal of 3 bases from V and 5 bases from J, the junction contained 4 bases not matched to a gene. The CDR3 DNA reads as TGTGCCAGCAGTTTCGGGACAGGGGTCAACGAGCAGTACTTC. This translates into CASSFGTGVNEQYF.

This chain connects TRBV11-3 to TRBJ2-3; a possible D gene is TRBD1 (6 bases). The germline gives CDR1 SGHNT, CDR2 YENEEA. V was trimmed by 4 bases and J by 2 bases, leaving 13 bases between them. This CDR3 is built from 15 residues. The CDR3 coding sequence is TGTGCCAGCAGCTCGACAGGATCATACACAGATACGCAGTATTTT. Translating gives CASSSTGSYTDTQYF. The full variable domain, in which reference TRBV11-3 and TRBJ2-3 provide the parts outside the CDR3, is EAGVVQSPRYKIIEKKQPVAFWCNPISGHNTLYWYLQNLGQGPELLIRYENEEAVDDSQLPKDRFSAERLKGVDSTLKIQPAELGDSAVYLCASSSTGSYTDTQYFGPGTRLTVL.

The chain links TRBV4-1 to TRBJ1-3, with a tentative D call TRBD1 (6 bases). Trimming cost V 3 bases and J 3 bases, with 18 bases left between them. This CDR3 comprises 17 residues. CDR1 and CDR2 from the germline V gene are MGHRA and YSYEKL. The CDR3 here is CASSQGGRGRSGNTIYF. In DNA form, the CDR3 reads TGCGCCAGCAGCCAGGGGGGGCGGGGCCGGAGTGGAAACACCATATATTTT.